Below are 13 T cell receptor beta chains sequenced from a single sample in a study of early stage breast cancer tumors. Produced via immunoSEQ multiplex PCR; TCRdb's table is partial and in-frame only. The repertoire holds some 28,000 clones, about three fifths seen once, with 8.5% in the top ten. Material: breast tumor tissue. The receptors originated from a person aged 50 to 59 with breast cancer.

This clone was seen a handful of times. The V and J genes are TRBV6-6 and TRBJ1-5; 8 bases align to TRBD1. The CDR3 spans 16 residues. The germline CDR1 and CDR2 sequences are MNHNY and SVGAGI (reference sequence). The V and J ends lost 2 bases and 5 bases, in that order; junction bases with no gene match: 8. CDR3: CASSYPSDRGHQPQHF. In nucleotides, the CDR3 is TGTGCCAGCAGTTACCCGAGCGACAGGGGCCATCAGCCCCAGCATTTT.

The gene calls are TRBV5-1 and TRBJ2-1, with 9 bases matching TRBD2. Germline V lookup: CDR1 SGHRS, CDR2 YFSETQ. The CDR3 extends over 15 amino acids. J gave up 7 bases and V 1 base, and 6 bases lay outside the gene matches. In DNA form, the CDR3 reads TGCGCCAGCAGCTTGATGGCTAGCGGGACAAATGAGCAGTTCTTC. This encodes CASSLMASGTNEQFF.

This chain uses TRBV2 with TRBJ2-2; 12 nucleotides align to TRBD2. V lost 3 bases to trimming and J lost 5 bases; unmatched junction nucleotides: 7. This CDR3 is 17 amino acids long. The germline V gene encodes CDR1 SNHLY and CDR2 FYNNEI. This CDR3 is CASSDPSGTSGTGELFF. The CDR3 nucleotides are TGTGCCAGCAGTGACCCGAGCGGGACTAGCGGGACCGGGGAGCTGTTTTTT.

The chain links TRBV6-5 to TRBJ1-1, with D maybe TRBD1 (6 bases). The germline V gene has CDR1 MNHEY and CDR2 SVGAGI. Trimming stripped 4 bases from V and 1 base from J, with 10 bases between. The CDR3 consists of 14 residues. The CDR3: CASSSRGENTEAFF. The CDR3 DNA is TGTGCCAGCAGTTCCAGGGGAGAGAACACTGAAGCTTTCTTT.

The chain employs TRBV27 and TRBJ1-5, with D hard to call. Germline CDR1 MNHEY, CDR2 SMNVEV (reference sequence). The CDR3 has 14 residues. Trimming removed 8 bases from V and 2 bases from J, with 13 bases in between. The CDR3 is CASAIDRGNQPQHF. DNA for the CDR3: TGTGCCAGCGCAATCGACCGGGGCAATCAGCCCCAGCATTTT.

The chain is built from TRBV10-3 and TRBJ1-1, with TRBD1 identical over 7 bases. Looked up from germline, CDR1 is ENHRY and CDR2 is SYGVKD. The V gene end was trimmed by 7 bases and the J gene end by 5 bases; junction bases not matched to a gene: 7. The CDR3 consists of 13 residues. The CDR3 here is CAIKGAGGTEAFF. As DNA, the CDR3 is TGTGCCATCAAGGGGGCAGGGGGAACTGAAGCTTTCTTT.

The DNA for the CDR3 is TGCAGTGCTAGGTGGGGAGCCGAGTACTTC. Its protein product is CSARWGAEYF. The chain carries TRBV20-1 and TRBJ2-5; a weak D match, TRBD2 (5 bases). The CDR3 contains 10 residues. Per germline, CDR1 DFQATT and CDR2 SNEGSKA (reference sequence). With 3 bases removed from V and 12 bases from J, the gap between germline ends came to 11 bases.

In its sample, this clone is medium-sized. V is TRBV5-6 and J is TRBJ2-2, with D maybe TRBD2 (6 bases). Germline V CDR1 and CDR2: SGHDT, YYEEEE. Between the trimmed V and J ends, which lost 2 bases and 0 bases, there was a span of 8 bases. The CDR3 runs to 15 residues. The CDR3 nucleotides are TGTGCCAGCAGCTTCGGGACTTCGAACACCGGGGAGCTGTTTTTT. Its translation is CASSFGTSNTGELFF.

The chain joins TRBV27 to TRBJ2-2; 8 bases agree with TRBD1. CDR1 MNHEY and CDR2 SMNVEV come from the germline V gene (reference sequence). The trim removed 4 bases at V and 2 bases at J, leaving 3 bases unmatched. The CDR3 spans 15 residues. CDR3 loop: CASSYGQGNTGELFF. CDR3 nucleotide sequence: TGTGCCAGCAGTTACGGACAGGGAAACACCGGGGAGCTGTTTTTT.

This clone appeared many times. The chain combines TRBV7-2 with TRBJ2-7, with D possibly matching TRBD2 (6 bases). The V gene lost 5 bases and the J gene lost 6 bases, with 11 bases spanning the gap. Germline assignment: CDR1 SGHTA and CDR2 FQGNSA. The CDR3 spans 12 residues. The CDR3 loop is CASSRPGAEQYF. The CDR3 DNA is TGTGCCAGCAGCAGACCGGGAGCCGAGCAGTACTTC.

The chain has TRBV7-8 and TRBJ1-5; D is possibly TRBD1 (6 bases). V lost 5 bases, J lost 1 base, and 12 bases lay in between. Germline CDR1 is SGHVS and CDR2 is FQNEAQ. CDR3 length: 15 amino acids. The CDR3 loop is CASSLRDISNQPQHF. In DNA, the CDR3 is TGTGCCAGCAGCCTCCGGGACATCAGCAATCAGCCCCAGCATTTT.

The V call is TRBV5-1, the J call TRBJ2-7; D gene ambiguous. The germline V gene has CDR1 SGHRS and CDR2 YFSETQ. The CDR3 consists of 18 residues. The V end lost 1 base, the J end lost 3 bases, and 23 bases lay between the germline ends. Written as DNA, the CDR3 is TGCGCCAGCAGCTTGCCTCATCGACACCAACTTCCCCACTACGAGCAGTACTTC. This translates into CASSLPHRHQLPHYEQYF.

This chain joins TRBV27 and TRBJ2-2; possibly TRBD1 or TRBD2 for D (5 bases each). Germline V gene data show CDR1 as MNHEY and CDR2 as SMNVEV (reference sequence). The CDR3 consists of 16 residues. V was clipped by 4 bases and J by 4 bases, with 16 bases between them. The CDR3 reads CASSSFEGLGTGELFF. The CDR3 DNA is TGTGCCAGCAGTTCCTTCGAGGGGCTGGGCACCGGGGAGCTGTTTTTT.